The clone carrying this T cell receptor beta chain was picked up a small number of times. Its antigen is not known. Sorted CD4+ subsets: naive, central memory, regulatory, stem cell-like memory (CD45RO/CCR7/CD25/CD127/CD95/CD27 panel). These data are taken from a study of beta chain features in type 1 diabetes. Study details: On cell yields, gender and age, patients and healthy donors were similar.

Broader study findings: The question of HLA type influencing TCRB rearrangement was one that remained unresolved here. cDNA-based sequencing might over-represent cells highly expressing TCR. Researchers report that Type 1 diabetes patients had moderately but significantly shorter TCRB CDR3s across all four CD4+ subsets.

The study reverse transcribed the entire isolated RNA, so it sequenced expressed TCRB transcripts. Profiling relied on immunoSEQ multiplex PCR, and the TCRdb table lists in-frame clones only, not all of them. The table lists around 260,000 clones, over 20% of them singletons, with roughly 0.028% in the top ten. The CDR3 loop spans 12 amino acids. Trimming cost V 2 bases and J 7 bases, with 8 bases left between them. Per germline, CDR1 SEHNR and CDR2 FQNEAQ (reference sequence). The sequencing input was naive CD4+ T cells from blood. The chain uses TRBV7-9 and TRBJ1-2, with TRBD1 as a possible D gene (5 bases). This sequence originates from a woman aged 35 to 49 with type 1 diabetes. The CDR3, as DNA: TGTGCCAGCAGCTTAAACGGGGGTGGCTACACCTTC. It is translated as CASSLNGGGYTF.